One sample yielded the 18 T cell receptor beta chains listed below, sequenced in a study of cytomegalovirus exposure and HLA in healthy donors. 13 Jbeta primers and 60 Vbeta primers were used for the PCR. Generated by immunoSEQ multiplex PCR, the TCRdb table keeps only in-frame clones and is missing some. This sample's table reports 25,000 to 40,000 clones. The sequenced material came from PBMCs. The receptors stem from a female donor in good health and CMV-seronegative.

V and J are TRBV10-1 and TRBJ1-6, with 9 bases identical to TRBD1. The ends lost 6 bases at V and 10 bases at J; junction bases unmatched: 7. This CDR3 spans 14 amino acids. Germline assignment: CDR1 WNHNN and CDR2 SYGVQD (reference sequence). CDR3 bases: TGCGCCAGCAGCAAGGGACAGGGAGAATCACCCCTCCACTTT. Protein: CASSKGQGESPLHF.

The V gene is TRBV2, the J gene TRBJ2-7, with a possible D match to TRBD2 (6 bases). Germline V gene sequence: CDR1 SNHLY, CDR2 FYNNEI. The CDR3 sequence is 14 residues long. Trimming took 2 bases from V and 5 from J, leaving 13 bases between them. Written as DNA, the CDR3 is TGTGCCAGCAGTGAATTGTGGGCGGGGAACGAGCAGTACTTC. Translating it yields CASSELWAGNEQYF.

As concerns this clone: Additional DNA sequences in this sample encode the identical CDR3. The chain has TRBV15 and TRBJ2-1, with 9 bases aligning to TRBD1. CDR1 is LNHNV, CDR2 YYDKDF, per germline (reference sequence). The J segment lost 2 bases and the V segment lost 8 bases, leaving 19 bases of the junction unmatched. CDR3 length: 19 amino acids. CDR3 sequence (DNA): TGTGCCACCGAGTTCCGGCGAAGTCAGGGACAGGGCCCCTACAATGAGCAGTTCTTC. It codes for CATEFRRSQGQGPYNEQFF. Using reference TRBV15 and TRBJ2-1 for the parts outside the CDR3, the full variable domain is DAMVIQNPRYQVTQFGKPVTLSCSQTLNHNVMYWYQQKSSQAPKLLFHYYDKDFNNEADTPDNFQSRRPNTSFCFLDIRSPGLGDTAMYLCATEFRRSQGQGPYNEQFFGPGTRLTVL.

This chain links TRBV5-6 with TRBJ2-7; 7 nucleotides line up with TRBD1. The germline CDR1 and CDR2 sequences are SGHDT and YYEEEE. The CDR3 loop spans 16 amino acids. The trim removed 4 bases at V and 0 bases at J, leaving 10 bases unmatched. CDR3 nucleotides: TGTGCCAGCAGCCAGGGACAGCGAATGAGCTCCTACGAGCAGTACTTC. Protein sequence: CASSQGQRMSSYEQYF.

Points on this clone: Other DNA sequences of this sample code for an identical CDR3. The rearrangement uses TRBV19 and TRBJ1-4; no firm D call. This CDR3 is 14 amino acids long. The V and J ends lost 3 bases and 0 bases respectively, with 5 bases between them. Looked up from germline, CDR1 is LNHDA and CDR2 is SQIVND (reference sequence). CDR3 protein: CASSITSTNEKLFF. CDR3 DNA: TGTGCCAGTAGTATTACTTCAACTAATGAAAAACTGTTTTTT.

The chain has TRBV4-3 and TRBJ1-6; TRBD1 is a possible D gene (5 bases). Germline V CDR1 and CDR2: LGHNA, YSLEER. The CDR3 loop spans 16 amino acids. V lost 2 bases and J lost 9, with 17 bases in between. CDR3 protein: CASSQMAGLRGSPLHF. In DNA form, the CDR3 reads TGCGCCAGCAGCCAAATGGCAGGGCTCAGAGGTTCACCCCTCCACTTT.

The chain is built from TRBV13 and TRBJ2-3; TRBD2 agrees at 7 bases. V lost 2 bases, J lost 0 bases, and 8 bases stayed unmatched. The CDR3 has 17 amino acids. Germline V gene sequence: CDR1 PRHDT, CDR2 FYEKMQ (reference sequence). The CDR3 loop is CASSLTPSGASTDTQYF. DNA for the CDR3: TGTGCCAGCAGCTTAACTCCCAGCGGGGCTAGCACAGATACGCAGTATTTT.

The genes are TRBV16 and TRBJ2-1, with D possibly matching TRBD1 (6 bases). The CDR3 is 15 residues long. V lost 4 bases, J lost 4 bases, and 14 bases lay in between. Germline CDR1 reads KGHSY; CDR2 reads FQNENV. The CDR3 DNA is TGTGCCAGCAGCCTAACAGGGTCGGGGTACAATGAGCAGTTCTTC. As protein: CASSLTGSGYNEQFF.

This sequence joins TRBV7-9 and TRBJ1-1, with 8 nucleotides matching TRBD1. V lost 5 bases and J lost 3; bases outside the gene matches: 5. CDR3 length: 14 residues. Germline lookup yields CDR1 SEHNR and CDR2 FQNEAQ (reference sequence). CDR3 amino acids: CASSVQGDHTEAFF. CDR3 coding DNA: TGTGCCAGCAGCGTACAGGGGGACCACACTGAAGCTTTCTTT. The whole variable domain, remainder taken from reference TRBV7-9 and TRBJ1-1, is DTGVSQNPRHKITKRGQNVTFRCDPISEHNRLYWYRQTLGQGPEFLTYFQNEAQLEKSRLLSDRFSAERPKGSFSTLEIQRTEQGDSAMYLCASSVQGDHTEAFFGQGTRLTVV.

The chain recombines TRBV20-1 with TRBJ2-7; perhaps TRBD2 as D (6 bases). The CDR3 covers 11 residues. Trimming pared 6 bases from V and 7 bases from J, leaving 13 bases between. Per germline, CDR1 DFQATT and CDR2 SNEGSKA (reference sequence). As DNA, the CDR3 is TGCAGTGCAAGGGAGGCAGGGGAGCAGTACTTC. Amino acid sequence: CSAREAGEQYF.

The CDR3 bases are TGTGCCAGCTCCGCCGGGACAGGGAGCCTTCGCTCTGGAAACACCATATATTTT. Its translation: CASSAGTGSLRSGNTIYF. This chain uses TRBV14 with TRBJ1-3, with 9 bases lining up with TRBD1. J lost 0 bases, V lost 8 bases, and 14 bases had no gene match. The CDR3 is 18 residues long. CDR1 is SGHDN and CDR2 is FVKESK in the germline V gene. The full variable domain, in which reference TRBV14 and TRBJ1-3 provide the parts outside the CDR3, is EAGVTQFPSHSVIEKGQTVTLRCDPISGHDNLYWYRRVMGKEIKFLLHFVKESKQDESGMPNNRFLAERTGGTYSTLKVQPAELEDSGVYFCASSAGTGSLRSGNTIYFGEGSWLTVV.

The chain uses TRBV7-3 and TRBJ1-6; D is uncertain. The germline V and J ends were trimmed by 5 bases and 6 bases, with 11 bases remaining between them. Germline V gene data show CDR1 as SGHTA and CDR2 as FQGTGA. There are 14 residues in the CDR3. CDR3 loop: CASSPGGFNSPLHF. CDR3 in DNA: TGTGCCAGCAGCCCCGGCGGTTTTAATTCACCCCTCCACTTT.

The chain combines TRBV6-5 with TRBJ1-2, with 8 bases fitting TRBD1. From germline, CDR1 is MNHEY and CDR2 SVGAGI. This CDR3 has 15 amino acids. V lost 2 bases, J lost 3 bases, and 5 bases stayed unmatched. CDR3 sequence (DNA): TGTGCCAGCAGTTACCCGACAGGGGTATACTATGGCTACACCTTC. The encoded protein is CASSYPTGVYYGYTF.

This rearrangement joins TRBV6-5 to TRBJ1-1, with D possibly being TRBD1 (5 bases). With 2 bases removed from V and 1 base from J, the gap between germline ends came to 5 bases. The germline V gene has CDR1 MNHEY and CDR2 SVGAGI. This CDR3 has 13 amino acids. Here the CDR3 reads CASSYTGNTEAFF. CDR3 nucleotide sequence: TGTGCCAGCAGTTACACAGGGAACACTGAAGCTTTCTTT.

The rearrangement links TRBV5-1 to TRBJ2-2, with 7 bases identical to TRBD2. Losses at the gene ends were 0 bases for V and 6 bases for J; bases not matched to a gene: 14. Germline lookup yields CDR1 SGHRS and CDR2 YFSETQ. CDR3 size: 18 residues. For the CDR3, the DNA is TGCGCCAGCAGCTTGGGACTAGCCCTACGTTTTTACCCCGGGGAGCTGTTTTTT. Translated, it gives CASSLGLALRFYPGELFF.

The J gene is TRBJ1-2, the V gene TRBV5-4; the match to TRBD1 covers 7 bases. The CDR3 covers 16 residues. V shed 4 bases, J shed 0 bases, and the junction held 9 bases outside the gene matches. The germline V gene has CDR1 SGHNT and CDR2 YYREEE (reference sequence). CDR3 loop: CASSLYGTAPNYGYTF. The CDR3 bases are TGTGCCAGCAGCCTGTACGGGACAGCTCCTAACTATGGCTACACCTTC.

This rearrangement joins TRBV11-2 to TRBJ2-1; D possibly corresponds to TRBD1 (7 bases). The V end lost 5 bases, the J end lost 0 bases, and 20 bases lay between the germline ends. The CDR3 sequence is 18 residues long. The germline V gene encodes CDR1 SGHAT and CDR2 FQNNGV. The DNA for the CDR3 is TGTGCCAGCAGCGCCAGGCGGTCAGGGGGGAACTCCTACAATGAGCAGTTCTTC. This gives the protein CASSARRSGGNSYNEQFF.

This chain connects TRBV11-2 to TRBJ2-2; TRBD1 aligns across 9 bases. The CDR3 contains 15 residues. Germline-derived CDR1 and CDR2 are SGHAT and FQNNGV. The trim removed 5 bases at V and 5 bases at J, leaving 6 bases unmatched. The CDR3 loop is CASSLQGAQTGELFF. In nucleotides, the CDR3 is TGTGCCAGCAGCCTACAGGGGGCGCAGACCGGGGAGCTGTTTTTT.